This TCR beta chain was recovered during a study of CD8+ T cells in alopecia areata. At the level of the study: Each day, treated patients took oral tofacitinib twice, at 5 to 10 mg per dose.

PBMCs yielded sorted CD4+ and CD8+ T cells. Study observations and caveats: Researchers report lesional scalp, most notably alopecia totalis/universalis, outstripped normal scalp in clonality. In patients, TCRs were shared less clearly than in mice, and HLA may possibly be involved.

This clone came up a few times. Its antigen is not known. RNA was isolated and reverse transcribed to cDNA, the sequencing template. The data were produced by immunoSEQ multiplex PCR, yet TCRdb's version contains in-frame clones alone and is incomplete. The data show about 200,000 clones, approximately 61% seen once. This CDR3 has 12 amino acids. Germline V CDR1 and CDR2: SQVTM, ANQGSEA. The V gene lost 3 bases and the J gene lost 5 bases, with 10 bases spanning the gap. The TCR was taken from a human donor with alopecia areata. Material: CD4+ T cells sorted from blood, obtained at week 0. The chain has TRBV29-1 and TRBJ2-5, with D perhaps TRBD2 (6 bases). The CDR3 bases are TGCAGCGTTGAGGCGGGAACCGAGACCCAGTACTTC. Translation: CSVEAGTETQYF.